The clone carrying this T cell receptor beta chain was observed at least ten times. Germline is not matched at one junction end, which may reflect a read error. These data come from a study of T cells in Graves' hyperthyroidism and ophthalmopathy. Germline V gene sequence: CDR1 SGHRS, CDR2 YFSETQ. The CDR3 consists of 14 residues. TCR beta CDR3 regions were amplified from RNA. TCR CDR3 underwent first-round RT-PCR with the HTBI primer set. TCRdb independently ran MiXCR on the multiplex PCR reads; one entry per CDR3 protein. The sample lists about 400,000 distinct CDR3 sequences; about 16% were seen once.

Sequenced sample: blood. This TCR derives from a woman aged 25 to 39 with Graves' hyperthyroidism. The chain couples TRBV5-1 to TRBJ1-4; D unresolved. CDR3 amino acids: CASSPGRTTEKLFF. The CDR3 nucleotides read TGCGCCAGCAGCCCCGGCAGGACTACTGAAAAACTGTTTTTT.